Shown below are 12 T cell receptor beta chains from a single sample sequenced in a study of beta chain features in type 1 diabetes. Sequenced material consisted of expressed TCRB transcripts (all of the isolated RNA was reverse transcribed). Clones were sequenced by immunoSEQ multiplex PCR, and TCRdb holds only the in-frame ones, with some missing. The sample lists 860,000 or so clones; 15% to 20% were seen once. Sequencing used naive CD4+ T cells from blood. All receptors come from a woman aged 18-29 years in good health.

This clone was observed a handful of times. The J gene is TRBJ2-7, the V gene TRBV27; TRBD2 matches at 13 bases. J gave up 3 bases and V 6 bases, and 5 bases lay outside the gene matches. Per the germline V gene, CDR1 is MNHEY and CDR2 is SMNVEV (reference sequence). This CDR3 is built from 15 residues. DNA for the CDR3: TGTGCCAGCAGGAGTGGGACTAGCGGGGACTACGAGCAGTACTTC. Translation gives CASRSGTSGDYEQYF.

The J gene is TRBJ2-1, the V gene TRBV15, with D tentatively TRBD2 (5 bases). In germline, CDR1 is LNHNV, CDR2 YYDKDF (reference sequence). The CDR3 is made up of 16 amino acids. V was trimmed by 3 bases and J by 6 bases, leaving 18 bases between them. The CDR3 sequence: CATSSKYSGSGNEQFF. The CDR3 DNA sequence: TGTGCCACCAGCAGTAAGTATAGTGGGAGCGGCAATGAGCAGTTCTTC.

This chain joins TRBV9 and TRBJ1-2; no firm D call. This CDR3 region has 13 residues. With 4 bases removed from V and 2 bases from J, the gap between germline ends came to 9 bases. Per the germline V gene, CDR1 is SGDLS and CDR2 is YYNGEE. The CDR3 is CASSPSHNYGYTF. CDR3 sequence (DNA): TGTGCCAGCAGCCCCAGCCACAACTATGGCTACACCTTC.

CDR3 loop: CASRRPNYGYTF. CDR3 nucleotide sequence: TGTGCCAGCAGGAGACCCAACTATGGCTACACCTTC. J is TRBJ1-2 and V is TRBV5-5, with D unresolved. Germline-derived CDR1 and CDR2 are SGHKS and YYEKEE (reference sequence). Trimming stripped 5 bases from V and 2 bases from J, with 7 bases between. This CDR3 has 12 amino acids. Full variable domain (rest looked up from reference TRBV5-5 and TRBJ1-2): DAGVTQSPTHLIKTRGQQVTLRCSPISGHKSVSWYQQVLGQGPQFIFQYYEKEERGRGNFPDRFSARQFPNYSSELNVNALLLGDSALYLCASRRPNYGYTFGSGTRLTVV.

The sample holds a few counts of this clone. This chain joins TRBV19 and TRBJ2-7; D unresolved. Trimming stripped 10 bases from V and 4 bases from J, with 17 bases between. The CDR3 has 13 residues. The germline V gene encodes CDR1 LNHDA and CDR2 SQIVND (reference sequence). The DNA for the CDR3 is TGTGCCACCTCACGAGATGGCCAGTACGAGCAGTACTTC. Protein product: CATSRDGQYEQYF.

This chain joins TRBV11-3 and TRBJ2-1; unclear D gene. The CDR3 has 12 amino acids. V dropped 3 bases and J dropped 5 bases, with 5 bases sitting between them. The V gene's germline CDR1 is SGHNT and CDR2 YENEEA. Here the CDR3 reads CASSLVDNEQFF. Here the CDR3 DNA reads TGTGCCAGCAGCTTGGTTGACAATGAGCAGTTCTTC. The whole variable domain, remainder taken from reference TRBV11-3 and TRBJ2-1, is EAGVVQSPRYKIIEKKQPVAFWCNPISGHNTLYWYLQNLGQGPELLIRYENEEAVDDSQLPKDRFSAERLKGVDSTLKIQPAELGDSAVYLCASSLVDNEQFFGPGTRLTVL.

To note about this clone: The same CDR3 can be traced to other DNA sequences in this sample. The CDR3 sequence: CASSLGGSGANVLTF. The CDR3 DNA sequence: TGTGCCAGCAGCCTCGGGGGCTCTGGGGCCAACGTCCTGACTTTC. V is TRBV7-8 and J is TRBJ2-6, with D possibly being TRBD2 (6 bases). Looked up from germline, CDR1 is SGHVS and CDR2 is FQNEAQ. V was pared by 5 bases and J by 0 bases, with 8 bases between. This CDR3 has 15 amino acids.

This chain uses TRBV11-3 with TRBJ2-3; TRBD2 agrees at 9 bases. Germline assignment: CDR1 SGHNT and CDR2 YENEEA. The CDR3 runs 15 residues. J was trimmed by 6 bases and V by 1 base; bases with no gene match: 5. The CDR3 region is CASSLGISGSDTQYF. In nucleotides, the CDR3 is TGTGCCAGCAGCTTAGGAATTAGCGGGAGTGATACGCAGTATTTT.

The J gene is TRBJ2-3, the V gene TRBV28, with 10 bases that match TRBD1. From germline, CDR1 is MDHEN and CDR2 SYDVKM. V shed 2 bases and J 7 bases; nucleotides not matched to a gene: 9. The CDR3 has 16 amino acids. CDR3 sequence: CASSLQGQGPFNTQYF. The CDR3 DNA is TGTGCCAGCAGTTTACAGGGACAGGGGCCCTTCAATACGCAGTATTTT.

The CDR3 sequence: CSVGRVNTEAFF. In nucleotides, the CDR3 is TGCAGCGTTGGGCGAGTTAACACTGAAGCTTTCTTT. This sequence joins TRBV29-1 and TRBJ1-1; D ambiguous. The CDR3 contains 12 residues. Trimming removed 4 bases from V and 2 bases from J, with 8 bases in between. Germline CDR1 is SQVTM and CDR2 is ANQGSEA.

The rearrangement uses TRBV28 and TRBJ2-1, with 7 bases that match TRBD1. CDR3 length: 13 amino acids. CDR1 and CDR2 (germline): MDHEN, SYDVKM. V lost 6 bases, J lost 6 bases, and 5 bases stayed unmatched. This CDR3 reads CASRTGTANEQFF. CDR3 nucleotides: TGTGCCAGCAGAACCGGGACAGCCAATGAGCAGTTCTTC.

CDR3 protein: CASSLRAGYNEQFF. CDR3 sequence (DNA): TGTGCCAGCAGCTTAAGGGCAGGGTACAATGAGCAGTTCTTC. The chain combines TRBV7-9 with TRBJ2-1, with D possibly matching TRBD1 (5 bases). CDR3 size: 14 residues. CDR1 is SEHNR and CDR2 is FQNEAQ in the germline V gene (reference sequence). Trimming stripped 2 bases from V and 4 bases from J, with 9 bases between.